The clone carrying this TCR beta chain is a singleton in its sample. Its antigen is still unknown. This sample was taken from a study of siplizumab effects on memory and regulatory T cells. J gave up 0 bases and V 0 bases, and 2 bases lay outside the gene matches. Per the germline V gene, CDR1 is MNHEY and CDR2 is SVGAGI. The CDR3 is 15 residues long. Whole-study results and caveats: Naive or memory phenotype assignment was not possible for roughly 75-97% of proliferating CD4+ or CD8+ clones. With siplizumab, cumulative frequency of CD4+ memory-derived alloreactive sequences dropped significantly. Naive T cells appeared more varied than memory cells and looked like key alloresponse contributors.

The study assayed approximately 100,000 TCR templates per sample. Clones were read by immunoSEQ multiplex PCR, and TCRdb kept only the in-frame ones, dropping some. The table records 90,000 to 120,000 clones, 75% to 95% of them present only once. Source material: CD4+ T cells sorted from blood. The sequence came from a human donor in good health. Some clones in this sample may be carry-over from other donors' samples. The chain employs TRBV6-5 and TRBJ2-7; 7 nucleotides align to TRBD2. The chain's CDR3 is CASSYSASGSYEQYF. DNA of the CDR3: TGTGCCAGCAGTTACTCGGCTAGCGGCTCCTACGAGCAGTACTTC.